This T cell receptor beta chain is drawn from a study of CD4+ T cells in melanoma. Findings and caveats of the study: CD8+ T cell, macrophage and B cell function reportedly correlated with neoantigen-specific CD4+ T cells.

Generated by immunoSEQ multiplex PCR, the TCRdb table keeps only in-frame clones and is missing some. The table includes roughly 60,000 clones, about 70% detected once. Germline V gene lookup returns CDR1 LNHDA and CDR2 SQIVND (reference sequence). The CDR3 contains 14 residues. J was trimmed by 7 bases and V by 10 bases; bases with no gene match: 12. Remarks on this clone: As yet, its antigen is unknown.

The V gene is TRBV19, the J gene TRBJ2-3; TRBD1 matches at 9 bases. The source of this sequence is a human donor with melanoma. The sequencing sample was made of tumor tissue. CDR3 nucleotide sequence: TGTGCCATCTCACCGGGACAGGGTCCATATACGCAGTATTTT. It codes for CAISPGQGPYTQYF.